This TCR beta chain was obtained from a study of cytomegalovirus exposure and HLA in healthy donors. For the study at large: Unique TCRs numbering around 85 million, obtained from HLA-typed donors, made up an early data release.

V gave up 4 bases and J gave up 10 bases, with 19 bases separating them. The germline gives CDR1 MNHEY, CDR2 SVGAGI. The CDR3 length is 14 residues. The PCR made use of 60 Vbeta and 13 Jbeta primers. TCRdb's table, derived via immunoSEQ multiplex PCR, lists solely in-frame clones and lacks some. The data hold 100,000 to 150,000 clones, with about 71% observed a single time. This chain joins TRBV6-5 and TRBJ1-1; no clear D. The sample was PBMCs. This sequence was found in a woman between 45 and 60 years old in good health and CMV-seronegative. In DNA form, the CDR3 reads TGTGCCAGCAGTTCCAACACTGGGCCCGGTGGAGCTTTCTTT. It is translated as CASSSNTGPGGAFF.